The T cell receptor (beta chain) under discussion was sequenced for a study of cytomegalovirus exposure and HLA in healthy donors. About the research overall: Membership in the Caucasian-associated ancestry cluster was found for around four fifths of nearly 400 genotyped donors.

The CDR3 spans 19 residues. In germline, CDR1 is LGHNA, CDR2 YSLEER. V was clipped by 0 bases and J by 10 bases; unmatched bases: 13. Overall study results and limits: Later analysis showed most CMV-associated TCR beta chains appearing HLA-restricted. Indistinguishable V segments, including TRBV6-2 and TRBV6-3, were excluded.

On this clone: Antigen: not known.

The PCR contained 60 Vbeta and 13 Jbeta primers. The method was immunoSEQ multiplex PCR; TCRdb's version includes in-frame clones alone and lacks a portion of them. Seen here are around 120,000 clones, around 80% observed once, and the top ten hold 7.5% to 9%. Everyone who donated was a healthy bone marrow donor. Sequenced sample: PBMCs. This TCR was recovered from a female donor in good health and CMV-seropositive. The gene calls are TRBV4-3 and TRBJ1-6, with 12 nucleotides matching TRBD1. CDR3 protein: CASSQDIAGTGGYRSPLHF. CDR3 DNA: TGCGCCAGCAGCCAAGATATAGCCGGGACAGGGGGCTATCGATCACCCCTCCACTTT.